Listed below are T cell receptor beta chains from one sample, sequenced in a study of radiotherapy plus CTLA-4 blockade in lung cancer. Clones were sequenced by immunoSEQ multiplex PCR, and TCRdb holds only the in-frame ones, with some missing. The sample gives about 80,000 clones, more than 60% of which show up once; about 20% is in the top ten. The input for sequencing was peripheral blood, taken from a patient treated with radiotherapy plus ipilimumab. These receptors were obtained from a human donor with non-small cell lung cancer whose response to radiotherapy plus ipilimumab could not be evaluated. Some clones in this sample may be carry-over from other donors' samples. Both conserved end residues are part of each CDR3. Fields, in order: V gene, J gene, D gene, clone size, CDR3 protein, CDR3 DNA. D genes are given only for firm matches. A row's size may be missing; if present it is once, few, many or a size class.

TRBV6-5,TRBJ2-7,-,few,CASSEGQAYEQYF,TGTGCCAGCAGCGAGGGACAAGCCTACGAGCAGTACTTC
TRBV2,TRBJ2-2,-,-,CASSPLGLSNTGELFF,TGTGCCAGCAGTCCCCTGGGACTCTCTAACACCGGGGAGCTGTTTTTT
TRBV21-1,TRBJ2-7,-,-,CASSLRDRKGEQYF,TGTGCCAGCAGCCTCCGGGACAGGAAGGGCGAGCAGTACTTC
TRBV28,TRBJ2-3,-,-,CASSPHTGLPGTDTQYF,TGTGCCAGCAGTCCTCACACAGGGCTGCCCGGCACAGATACGCAGTATTTT
TRBV7-2,TRBJ2-1,TRBD2,-,CASSLLLAGGFPYNEQFF,TGTGCCAGCAGCTTATTGCTAGCGGGGGGTTTCCCCTACAATGAGCAGTTCTTC
TRBV10-3,TRBJ2-7,TRBD1,-,CAISAGGLGEQYF,TGTGCCATCAGTGCAGGGGGCCTAGGCGAGCAGTACTTC
TRBV5-5,TRBJ2-5,-,-,CASSLLGGVQETQYF,TGTGCCAGCAGCTTGCTTGGCGGAGTACAAGAGACCCAGTACTTC
TRBV11-2,TRBJ2-7,-,-,CASSLAEEQYF,TGTGCCAGCAGCTTAGCTGAGGAGCAGTACTTC
TRBV4-1,TRBJ2-5,-,-,CASSQSGDGFQETQYF,TGCGCCAGCAGCCAATCGGGGGACGGCTTCCAAGAGACCCAGTACTTC
TRBV6-5,TRBJ2-3,-,-,CASSEYPDDTQYF,TGTGCCAGCAGTGAATACCCAGATGATACGCAGTATTTT
TRBV18,TRBJ2-1,TRBD1,-,CASSIGTGDYNEQFF,TGTGCCAGCTCCATAGGGACAGGGGACTACAATGAGCAGTTCTTC
TRBV5-1,TRBJ1-2,-,few,CASSLSGREGGYTF,TGCGCCAGCAGCTTGTCAGGCAGGGAGGGAGGCTACACCTTC
TRBV12-2,TRBJ1-6,-,-,CASRPVDRSPLHF,TGTGCAAGTCGCCCAGTGGACAGAAGCCCCCTCCACTTT
TRBV19,TRBJ1-5,-,-,CASSIVGHSNQPQHF,TGTGCCAGTAGTATAGTAGGACATAGCAATCAGCCCCAGCATTTT